The T cell receptor beta chain under discussion was sequenced for a study of T-cell reconstitution after alpha-beta-depleted transplantation in children. Whole-study results and caveats: Expanded graft clones numbering several hundred reportedly gave rise to alpha-beta T cells about two months after transplant. Counts and diversity of T cells one year after transplant came mostly from newly produced T cells. Day-60 TCRbeta diversity that was high in some patients was derived from surviving recipient T cells and thymic progenitors.

This clonotype has more than one count but fewer than ten. Its target is unknown. V was clipped by 5 bases and J by 0 bases, with 10 bases between them. Germline CDR1 and CDR2: SEHNR and FQNEAQ (reference sequence). The CDR3 covers 14 residues. TCRbeta library construction was performed incorporating unique molecular identifiers. Via MiXCR, TCRdb re-called the PCR reads, giving one row per CDR3 protein. The sample holds almost 600,000 distinct CDR3 sequences, over 20% seen once. The chain carries TRBV7-9 and TRBJ1-1; D call uncertain. The specimen was PBMCs, collected before TCRalphabeta/CD19-depleted stem cell transplant. The TCR originated in a boy under three years old with Wiskott-Aldrich syndrome, due to receive a stem cell transplant. CDR3 coding DNA: TGTGCCAGCAGCCCACAGATAATGAACACTGAAGCTTTCTTT. Its translation: CASSPQIMNTEAFF.